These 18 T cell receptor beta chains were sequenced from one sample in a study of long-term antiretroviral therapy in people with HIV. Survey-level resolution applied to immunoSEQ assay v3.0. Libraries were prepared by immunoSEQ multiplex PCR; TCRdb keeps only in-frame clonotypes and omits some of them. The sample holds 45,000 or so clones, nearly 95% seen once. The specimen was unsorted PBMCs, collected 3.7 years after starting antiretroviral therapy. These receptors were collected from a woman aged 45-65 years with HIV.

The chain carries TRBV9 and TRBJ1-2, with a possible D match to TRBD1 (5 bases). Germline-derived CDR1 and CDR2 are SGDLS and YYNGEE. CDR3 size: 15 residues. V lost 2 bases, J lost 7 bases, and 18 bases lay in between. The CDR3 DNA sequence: TGTGCCAGCAGCGTCCTTACGGGGCCCGCCGGTGGCTACACCTTC. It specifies CASSVLTGPAGGYTF.

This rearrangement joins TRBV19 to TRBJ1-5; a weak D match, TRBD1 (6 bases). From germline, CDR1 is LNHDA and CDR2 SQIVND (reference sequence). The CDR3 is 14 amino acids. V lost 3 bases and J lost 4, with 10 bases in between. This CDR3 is CASSMDQGNQPQHF. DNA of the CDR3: TGTGCCAGTAGTATGGATCAGGGGAATCAGCCCCAGCATTTT.

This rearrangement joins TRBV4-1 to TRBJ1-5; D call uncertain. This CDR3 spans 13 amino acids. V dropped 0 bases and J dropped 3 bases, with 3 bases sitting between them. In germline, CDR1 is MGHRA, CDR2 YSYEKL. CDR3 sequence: CASSQDTNQPQHF. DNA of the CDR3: TGCGCCAGCAGCCAAGACACCAATCAGCCCCAGCATTTT.

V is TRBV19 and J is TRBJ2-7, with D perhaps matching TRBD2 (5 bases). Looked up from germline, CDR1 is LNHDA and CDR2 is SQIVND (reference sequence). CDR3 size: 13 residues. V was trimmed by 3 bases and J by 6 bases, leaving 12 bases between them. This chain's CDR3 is CASSISPGGEQYF. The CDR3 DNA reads TGTGCCAGTAGTATTAGCCCCGGAGGCGAGCAGTACTTC.

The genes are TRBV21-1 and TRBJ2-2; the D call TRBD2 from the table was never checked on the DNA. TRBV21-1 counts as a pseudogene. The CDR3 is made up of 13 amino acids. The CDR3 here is CASSKAEGGELFF. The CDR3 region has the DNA TGTGCCAGCAGCAAAGCTGAGGGAGGGGAGCTGTTTTTT.

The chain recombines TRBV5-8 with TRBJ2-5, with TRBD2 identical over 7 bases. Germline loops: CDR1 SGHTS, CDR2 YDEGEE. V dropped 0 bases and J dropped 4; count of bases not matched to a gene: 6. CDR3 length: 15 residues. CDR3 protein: CASSLGATGGETQYF. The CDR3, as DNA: TGTGCCAGCAGCTTGGGAGCGACGGGGGGAGAGACCCAGTACTTC. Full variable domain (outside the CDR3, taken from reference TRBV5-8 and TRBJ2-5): EAGVTQSPTHLIKTRGQQATLRCSPISGHTSVYWYQQALGLGLQFLLWYDEGEERNRGNFPPRFSGRQFPNYSSELNVNALELEDSALYLCASSLGATGGETQYFGPGTRLLVL.

CDR3 amino acids: CASSYLGVGETQYF. The CDR3 DNA reads TGTGCCAGCAGTTACTTAGGGGTTGGGGAGACCCAGTACTTC. The chain has TRBV6-5 and TRBJ2-5, with TRBD1 as a possible D gene (5 bases). CDR1 and CDR2 (germline): MNHEY, SVGAGI. This CDR3 contains 14 residues. The germline V and J ends were trimmed by 1 base and 5 bases, with 11 bases remaining between them.

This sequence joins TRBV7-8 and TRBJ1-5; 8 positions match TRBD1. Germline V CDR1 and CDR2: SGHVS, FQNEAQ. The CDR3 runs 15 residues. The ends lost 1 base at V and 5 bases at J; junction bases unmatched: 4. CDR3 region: CASSLVGTGYQPQHF. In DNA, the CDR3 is TGTGCCAGCAGCTTAGTAGGGACAGGTTATCAGCCCCAGCATTTT.

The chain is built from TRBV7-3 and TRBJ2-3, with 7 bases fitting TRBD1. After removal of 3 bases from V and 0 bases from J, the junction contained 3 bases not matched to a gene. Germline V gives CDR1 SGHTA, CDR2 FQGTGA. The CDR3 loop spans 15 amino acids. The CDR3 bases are TGTGCCAGCAGCTTCGACAGGGCTAGCACAGATACGCAGTATTTT. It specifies CASSFDRASTDTQYF. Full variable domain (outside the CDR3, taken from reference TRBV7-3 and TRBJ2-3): GAGVSQTPSNKVTEKGKYVELRCDPISGHTALYWYRQSLGQGPEFLIYFQGTGAADDSGLPNDRFFAVRPEGSVSTLKIQRTERGDSAVYLCASSFDRASTDTQYFGPGTRLTVL.

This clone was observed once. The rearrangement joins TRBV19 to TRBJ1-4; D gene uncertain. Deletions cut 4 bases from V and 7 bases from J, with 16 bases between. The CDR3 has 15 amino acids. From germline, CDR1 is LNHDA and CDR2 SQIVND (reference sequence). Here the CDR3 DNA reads TGTGCCAGTAGTACGGCCGTGGGGTTTGGTGAAAAACTGTTTTTT. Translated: CASSTAVGFGEKLFF.

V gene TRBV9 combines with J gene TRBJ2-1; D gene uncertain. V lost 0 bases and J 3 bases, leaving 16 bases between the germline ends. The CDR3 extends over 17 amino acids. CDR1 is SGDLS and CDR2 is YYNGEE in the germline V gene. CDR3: CASSVAGWREIYNEQFF. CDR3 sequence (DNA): TGTGCCAGCAGCGTAGCCGGCTGGAGAGAGATCTACAATGAGCAGTTCTTC.

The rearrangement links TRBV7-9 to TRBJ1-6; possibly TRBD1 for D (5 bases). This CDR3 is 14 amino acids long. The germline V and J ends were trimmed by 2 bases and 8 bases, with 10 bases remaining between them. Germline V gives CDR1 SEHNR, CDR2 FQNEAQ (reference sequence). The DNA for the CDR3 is TGTGCCAGCAGCTTACCTTCGACAGATTCACCCCTCCACTTT. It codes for CASSLPSTDSPLHF.

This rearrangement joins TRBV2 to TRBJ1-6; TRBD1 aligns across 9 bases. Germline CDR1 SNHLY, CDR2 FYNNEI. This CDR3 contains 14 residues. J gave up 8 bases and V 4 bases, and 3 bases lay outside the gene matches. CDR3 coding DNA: TGTGCCAGCAGTGTGCGGGACAGGGATTCACCCCTCCACTTT. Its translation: CASSVRDRDSPLHF.

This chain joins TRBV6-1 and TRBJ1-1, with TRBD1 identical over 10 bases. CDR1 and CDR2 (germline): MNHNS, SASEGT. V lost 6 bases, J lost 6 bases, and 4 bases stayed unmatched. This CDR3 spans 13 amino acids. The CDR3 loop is CASSQDRGAEAFF. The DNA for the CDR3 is TGTGCCAGCAGCCAGGACAGGGGGGCTGAAGCTTTCTTT.

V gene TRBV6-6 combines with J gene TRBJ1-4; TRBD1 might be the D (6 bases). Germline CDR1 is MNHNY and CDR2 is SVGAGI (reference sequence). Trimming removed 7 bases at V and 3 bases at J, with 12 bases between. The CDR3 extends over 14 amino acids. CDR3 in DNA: TGTGCCAGCAACCCGACAGGCTCTAATGAAAAACTGTTTTTT. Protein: CASNPTGSNEKLFF.

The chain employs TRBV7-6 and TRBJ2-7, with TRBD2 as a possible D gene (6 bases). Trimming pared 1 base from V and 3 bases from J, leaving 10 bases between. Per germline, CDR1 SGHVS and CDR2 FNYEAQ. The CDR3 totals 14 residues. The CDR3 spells CASSLVSGDYEQYF. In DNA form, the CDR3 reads TGTGCCAGCAGCTTAGTTTCGGGAGACTACGAGCAGTACTTC.

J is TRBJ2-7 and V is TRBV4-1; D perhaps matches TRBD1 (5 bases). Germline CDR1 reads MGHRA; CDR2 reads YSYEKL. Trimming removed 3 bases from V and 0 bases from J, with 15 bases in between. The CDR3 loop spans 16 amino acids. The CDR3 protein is CASSHILQEGSYEQYF. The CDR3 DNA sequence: TGCGCCAGCAGCCATATATTACAGGAAGGCTCCTACGAGCAGTACTTC.

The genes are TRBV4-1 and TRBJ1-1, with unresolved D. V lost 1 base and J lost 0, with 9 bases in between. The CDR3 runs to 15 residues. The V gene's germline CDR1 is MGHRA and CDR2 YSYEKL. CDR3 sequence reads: CASSQVTYMNTEAFF. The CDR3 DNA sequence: TGCGCCAGCAGCCAAGTGACCTACATGAACACTGAAGCTTTCTTT.